What follows describes a single T cell receptor (beta chain). Its antigen is unknown. No base quality values were provided; no much bigger clone lies one nucleotide off. Preparation of the library involved the immunoSEQ multiplex PCR assay. Sourced from immuneACCESS, this table was stored by TCRdb with only in-frame sequences that have V and J called. A share of the clones is absent; for the studies checked, an unresolved V gene accounts for under half, and the remainder has no known explanation. Present in this sample are 50,000 to 70,000 clones, 91% of which were seen just once. Roughly 1.4% of the sample comes from the top ten. The sample comes from a study of T cell changes during pregnancy in multiple sclerosis (dated by TCRdb to the late 2010s). General notes on the study: The study looked at changes in the T cell repertoire across pregnancy in women with multiple sclerosis.

Between the V and J ends, shortened by 1 base and 11 bases respectively, the junction contains 11 bases. Its CDR3 holds 12 amino acids, cysteine through phenylalanine. CDR3 DNA only is kept here, 36 bases in frame from base 1. Based on the germline V gene, the CDR1 and CDR2 sequences are SGHTA and FQGNSA. The V and J genes are TRBV7-2 and TRBJ1-1; TRBD1 might be the D gene, on 5 matching bases. The sequencing used peripheral blood, collected after pregnancy. The sequence came from a female donor in good health, enrolled as a control in a pregnancy study. The nucleotide sequence reads as follows: TGTGCCAGCAGCTTAGGACAGATGAAGGCTTTCTTT. Its protein reads: CASSLGQMKAFF.